The 4 T cell receptor beta chains presented below share a single source sample, sequenced in a study of cytomegalovirus exposure and HLA in healthy donors. Researchers ran the PCR with 60 Vbeta and 13 Jbeta primers. The repertoire was sequenced with immunoSEQ multiplex PCR; TCRdb's copy has only in-frame clones and lacks some. Of 110,000 to 150,000 clones listed, approximately 77% are singletons. What was sequenced was PBMCs. The receptors were sampled from a woman aged 45-65 years in good health and CMV-seronegative.

The CDR3 region is CASRSGQEQFF. The CDR3 DNA reads as TGTGCCAGCAGATCAGGTCAGGAGCAGTTCTTC. The chain is built from TRBV7-9 and TRBJ2-1; D not certain. Trimming took 6 bases from V and 10 from J, leaving 10 bases between them. Germline V lookup: CDR1 SEHNR, CDR2 FQNEAQ (reference sequence). The CDR3 is made up of 11 amino acids.

J is TRBJ2-1 and V is TRBV7-2; TRBD2 might be the D (6 bases). V dropped 5 bases and J dropped 5 bases, with 16 bases sitting between them. The CDR3 is made up of 15 amino acids. In germline, CDR1 is SGHTA, CDR2 FQGNSA. In nucleotides, the CDR3 is TGTGCCAGCAGCCAACAATCGGGGGACCACAATGAGCAGTTCTTC. This encodes CASSQQSGDHNEQFF.

J is TRBJ1-4 and V is TRBV7-8; D not resolved. Germline values: CDR1 SGHVS, CDR2 FQNEAQ. V was clipped by 5 bases and J by 5 bases, with 9 bases between them. The CDR3 is 13 residues long. CDR3 bases: TGTGCCAGCAGCCTATACGGGAATGAAAAACTGTTTTTT. As protein: CASSLYGNEKLFF.

Note on this clone: The identical CDR3 is also encoded by other nucleotide sequences in the sample. This sequence joins TRBV10-3 and TRBJ1-5, with 10 bases fitting TRBD1. This CDR3 spans 14 amino acids. Germline assignment: CDR1 ENHRY and CDR2 SYGVKD. V was clipped by 8 bases and J by 0 bases; unmatched bases: 1. CDR3 sequence reads: CAIGTGDSNQPQHF. In DNA form, the CDR3 reads TGTGCCATCGGGACAGGGGATAGCAATCAGCCCCAGCATTTT.